The next 16 T cell receptor beta chains were all read from a single sample in a study of T cell repertoires in cytomegalovirus infection. From the reads, TCRdb called clonotypes with MiXCR, one entry per CDR3 protein. The sample holds around 530,000 distinct CDR3 sequences, about a quarter seen once. Material: PBMCs. The receptors stem from a human donor in good health (CMV status not recorded). Some clones in this sample may be carry-over from other donors' samples.

This chain uses TRBV25-1 with TRBJ1-1; TRBD1 is a possible D gene (5 bases). The ends were cut back, 7 bases at V and 3 bases at J, with 12 bases in the middle. The CDR3 covers 13 residues. CDR1 MGHDK and CDR2 SYGVNS come from the germline V gene. The CDR3 sequence is CASTPVGDTEAFF. CDR3 sequence (DNA): TGTGCCAGCACCCCCGTAGGGGACACTGAAGCTTTCTTT.

The V and J genes are TRBV12-3 or TRBV12-4 and TRBJ2-3; 7 positions match TRBD2. V dropped 7 bases and J dropped 3; count of bases not matched to a gene: 1. The CDR3 consists of 12 residues. CDR3 residues: CASTAGTDTQYF. The DNA for the CDR3 is TGTGCCAGCACAGCGGGGACAGATACGCAGTATTTT.

The genes are TRBV4-1 and TRBJ2-5; 7 nucleotides agree with TRBD1. After removal of 5 bases from V and 3 bases from J, the junction contained 12 bases not matched to a gene. CDR3 length: 16 residues. Germline V gives CDR1 MGHRA, CDR2 YSYEKL. The CDR3 loop is CASSSQIGGSEETQYF. The DNA for the CDR3 is TGCGCCAGCAGCTCCCAAATAGGGGGCTCAGAAGAGACCCAGTACTTC.

Only a few counts were recorded for this clonotype. This chain links TRBV12-3 or TRBV12-4 with TRBJ1-1; D remains unclear. There are 16 residues in the CDR3. Trimming pared 1 base from V and 5 bases from J, leaving 17 bases between. The CDR3 reads CASSLGGEGWGTEAFF. The CDR3 DNA reads TGTGCCAGCAGTTTAGGTGGGGAGGGATGGGGAACTGAAGCTTTCTTT.

The chain uses TRBV19 and TRBJ1-1; no clear D. CDR3 length equals 13 residues. V was clipped by 8 bases and J by 4 bases, with 14 bases between them. The germline CDR1 and CDR2 sequences are LNHDA and SQIVND (reference sequence). The DNA for the CDR3 is TGTGCCAGTGTCAGGAGGGAGGGCACTGAAGCTTTCTTT. Protein product: CASVRREGTEAFF.

This sequence joins TRBV7-9 and TRBJ1-5; tentatively, D is TRBD1 (5 bases). Trimming removed 5 bases at V and 10 bases at J, with 15 bases between. The germline gives CDR1 SEHNR, CDR2 FQNEAQ (reference sequence). The CDR3 is 13 amino acids. CDR3 coding DNA: TGTGCCAGCAGCACGAGCAGGGTCAAACCCCAGCATTTT. The encoded protein is CASSTSRVKPQHF.

The V and J genes are TRBV7-2 and TRBJ2-3, with D perhaps matching TRBD1 (5 bases). This CDR3 spans 21 amino acids. V dropped 6 bases and J dropped 0 bases, with 31 bases sitting between them. CDR1 and CDR2 from the germline V gene are SGHTA and FQGNSA. The DNA for the CDR3 is TGTGCCAGCAGAAAAAGGGGAACCGGATCTAAGACCGCCACTAGCACAGATACGCAGTATTTT. Its protein product is CASRKRGTGSKTATSTDTQYF. Together with reference TRBV7-2 and TRBJ2-3, the CDR3 gives the full variable domain: GAGVSQSPSNKVTEKGKDVELRCDPISGHTALYWYRQSLGQGLEFLIYFQGNSAPDKSGLPSDRFSAERTGGSVSTLTIQRTQQEDSAVYLCASRKRGTGSKTATSTDTQYFGPGTRLTVL.

This chain uses TRBV19 with TRBJ2-3; no clear D gene. In germline, CDR1 is LNHDA, CDR2 SQIVND (reference sequence). V gave up 1 base and J gave up 0 bases, with 8 bases separating them. The CDR3 runs to 15 residues. The CDR3 reads CASSIVPSSTDTQYF. CDR3 DNA sequence: TGTGCCAGTAGTATAGTTCCTTCTAGCACAGATACGCAGTATTTT.

This clonotype was observed at least ten times. V gene TRBV7-2 combines with J gene TRBJ1-6; D may be TRBD1 (6 bases). Germline-derived CDR1 and CDR2 are SGHTA and FQGNSA. The CDR3 runs 14 residues. V was trimmed by 5 bases and J by 7 bases, leaving 12 bases between them. CDR3 nucleotides: TGTGCCAGCAGCGGGGGGCGTCGGAATTCACCCCTCCACTTT. Translation: CASSGGRRNSPLHF.

DNA for the CDR3: TGTGCCACAAAGCTAGCGGGAGCTAAAAATGAGCAGTTCTTC. The encoded protein is CATKLAGAKNEQFF. The V and J genes are TRBV19 and TRBJ2-1; 10 bases are a match to TRBD2. The CDR3 loop spans 14 amino acids. V dropped 10 bases and J dropped 7; count of bases not matched to a gene: 10. The germline CDR1 and CDR2 sequences are LNHDA and SQIVND (reference sequence).

This clonotype showed up just a few times. The chain is built from TRBV7-7 and TRBJ2-7, with 9 nucleotides matching TRBD1. The germline gives CDR1 SSHAT, CDR2 FNYEAQ (reference sequence). This CDR3 contains 14 residues. The CDR3 DNA sequence: TGTGCTAGCAGTACCACAGGGGGCACTGGGGAGCAGTACGTC. Translating gives CASSTTGGTGEQYV.

This clonotype has just a few counts. The gene calls are TRBV15 and TRBJ1-5, with 10 bases matching TRBD1. The V gene end was trimmed by 3 bases and the J gene end by 0 bases; junction bases not matched to a gene: 5. The CDR3 spans 17 residues. Germline CDR1 is LNHNV and CDR2 is YYDKDF (reference sequence). CDR3 sequence (DNA): TGTGCCACCAGCAGCGGGACAGGGGATTATAGCAATCAGCCCCAGCATTTT. This codes for CATSSGTGDYSNQPQHF. Based on the CDR3 plus reference TRBV15 and TRBJ1-5, the full variable domain is DAMVIQNPRYQVTQFGKPVTLSCSQTLNHNVMYWYQQKSSQAPKLLFHYYDKDFNNEADTPDNFQSRRPNTSFCFLDIRSPGLGDTAMYLCATSSGTGDYSNQPQHFGDGTRLSIL.

Many counts were recorded for this clonotype. The chain joins TRBV7-8 to TRBJ1-4, with D possibly TRBD1 on 6 matching bases. Germline CDR1 SGHVS, CDR2 FQNEAQ. V dropped 2 bases and J dropped 8 bases, with 15 bases sitting between them. The CDR3 is 15 amino acids. The CDR3 region is CASSLRRLRGEKLFF. CDR3 in DNA: TGTGCCAGCAGCTTAAGACGCCTGAGGGGGGAAAAACTGTTTTTT. The full variable domain, in which reference TRBV7-8 and TRBJ1-4 provide the parts outside the CDR3, is GAGVSQSPRYKVAKRGQDVALRCDPISGHVSLFWYQQALGQGPEFLTYFQNEAQLDKSGLPSDRFFAERPEGSVSTLKIQRTQQEDSAVYLCASSLRRLRGEKLFFGSGTQLSVL.

This clonotype was detected many times. The chain couples TRBV28 to TRBJ1-2; D is possibly TRBD1 (6 bases). With 3 bases removed from V and 2 bases from J, the gap between germline ends came to 10 bases. CDR1 MDHEN and CDR2 SYDVKM come from the germline V gene. This CDR3 has 14 residues. CDR3 bases: TGTGCCAGCAGTTTCTCGGACAGAAACTATGGCTACACCTTC. It encodes CASSFSDRNYGYTF.

The chain joins TRBV5-1 to TRBJ2-5; either TRBD1 or TRBD2 may fit D (6 bases each). This CDR3 has 17 residues. Trimming stripped 4 bases from V and 5 bases from J, with 24 bases between. Germline CDR1 reads SGHRS; CDR2 reads YFSETQ. CDR3 DNA: TGCGCCAGCAGCACTCCAGGGACTCCTCACGGGGGCGAGACCCAGTACTTC. This encodes CASSTPGTPHGGETQYF.

To note about this clonotype: One junction end disagrees with the germline gene, perhaps due to a read error. The chain employs TRBV7-7 and TRBJ1-2; D might be TRBD1 (6 bases). The CDR3 has 16 residues. Germline CDR1 SSHAT, CDR2 FNYEAQ (reference sequence). Here the CDR3 reads CASSPRTDKEVYGYTF. The CDR3, as DNA: TGTGCTAGCAGCCCTCGGACAGATAAGGAGGTCTATGGCTACACCTTC. Full variable domain (outside the CDR3, taken from reference TRBV7-7 and TRBJ1-2): GAGVSQSPRYKVTKRGQDVTLRCDPISSHATLYWYQQALGQGPEFLTYFNYEAQPDKSGLPSDRFSAERPEGSISTLTIQRTEQRDSAMYRCASSPRTDKEVYGYTFGSGTRLTVV.